This TCR beta chain stems from a study of blood T cells in healthy people across ages. A second PCR, run for about 7 to 11 cycles, used a sample-barcoded 5' primer plus a J-beta primer mix. TCRdb reanalysed the 5' RACE reads using MiXCR and keeps one entry per CDR3 protein. The table has about 1.5 million distinct CDR3 sequences, approximately 43% seen once. This clonotype turned up a few times. Its specificity is not known. Germline lookup yields CDR1 SEHNR and CDR2 FQNEAQ (reference sequence). The V and J ends lost 3 bases and 0 bases respectively, with 11 bases between them. The CDR3 loop spans 15 amino acids. General study points: Older age coincided with a roughly linear decline in TCR beta diversity per million T cells.

Sequencing was performed on blood. The source of this sequence is a woman aged 18-35 years in good health. The chain links TRBV7-9 to TRBJ1-2; D is undetermined. CDR3 in DNA: TGTGCCAGCAGCTTGTGGCAGGCCTCTAACTATGGCTACACCTTC. Translated: CASSLWQASNYGYTF.